This section outlines one T cell receptor beta chain sequence together with its context. This clonotype was counted a few times. There is no known antigen for this receptor. The sample holds no much larger clone one base away, and base qualities are not on file. The data were obtained in a study of neurological immune-mediated disorders (dated by TCRdb to about 2019). For context, the study as a whole: Among the 35 or so multiple sclerosis patients, about 31 had relapsing-remitting MS and 3 had secondary progressive MS. Peripheral blood TCR-beta repertoires from HTLV-I-associated myelopathy (HAM/TSP) patients, multiple sclerosis patients and healthy controls were compared by UMI-based sequencing. The cohort comprised 65 to 75 subjects: 14 HAM/TSP patients, approximately 34 multiple sclerosis patients and around 20 healthy controls. The 85 to 110 TCR-beta libraries included longitudinal samples, technical triplicates and paired sorted CD4+ and CD8+ T-cell subsets alongside PBMC samples.

cDNA was synthesized by template-switch 5'RACE using a primer carrying a 10-nucleotide random unique molecular identifier by which each TCR transcript was tagged. Every sequencing run yielded over 170 million TCR-beta sequences covering 15-18 subjects. The RNeasy kit was used to extract total RNA. The KAPA Real-time Library Amplification kit was used to amplify TCR-beta VDJ regions with primers for the TCR constant region and the 5'RACE anchor. Sample indexes and Illumina adaptors were added in a first PCR, after which library yield was increased in a second PCR. The roughly 650 bp TCR product was size-selected on a 2% E-gel SizeSelection system after Ampure bead purification. Before pooling, libraries had their quality checked on a Bioanalyzer, their concentration measured with Qubit, and their quantity determined with the Kapa Library Quantification kit. An Illumina HiSeq 2500 was used to sequence the libraries paired-end at 2 x 150 bp. To increase sequence diversity, about 25-31% phiX was spiked into each library pool. The original pipeline was this. Quality-filtered reads were processed with the UMI-based MiGEC pipeline, and over 75% of raw TCR sequences were removed by the MiGEC pipeline during error correction. VDJ genes were aligned to IMGT germline references, and each clonotype was defined by a unique CDR3 amino acid sequence together with V-J genes. Clonal expansion, Shannon diversity and CDR3 relatedness were evaluated with VDJtools (CalcPairwiseDistances, ClusterSamples), while phylogenetic trees were built in CLCbio workbench. Expanded clones were defined as having at least 8 unique UMIs, based on coefficient-of-variation modelling across technical triplicates. The public reads were reanalyzed by TCRdb: fastp trimming at Q25, MiXCR alignment, in-frame beta chains only. Rows are unified per CDR3 protein, each entry keeping the most common DNA and genes. The V and J calls follow TCRdb's processing rather than the paper's. In this sample the table shows 45,000 to 55,000 distinct CDR3 sequences, approximately 5.8% of which occur a single time. The ten largest clones take up 1.4% to 1.5% of the sample.

Sorted-subset TCR libraries were prepared from around 1 million sorted CD4+ or CD8+ T cells. Multiple sclerosis patients were enrolled in a US clinical protocol under which disease progression was evaluated by magnetic resonance imaging. Peripheral blood was subjected to Ficoll-Hypaque density gradient centrifugation to isolate PBMCs, which were then cryopreserved in liquid nitrogen. The study also sequenced paired sorted CD4+ and CD8+ subsets from healthy controls, HAM/TSP patients and MS patients. Germline trimming amounts to 6 bases on V and 6 bases on J, with 7 as the count of junction bases outside the gene matches. CDR1 and CDR2, per the germline V gene (reference sequence), are SEHNR and FQNEAQ. Reading from cysteine to phenylalanine, the CDR3 counts 15 amino acids. Just CDR3 DNA is preserved here, 45 bases in frame from base 1. Results the study describes overall, beyond this receptor: The MS cluster showed no association with clinical or MRI features, and the authors stated that larger cohorts are needed. TCR clonal expansion was highest in HAM/TSP patients and lowest in MS patients, with MS patients falling below even healthy controls. In phylogenetic analysis, the repertoires of 18 of 34 MS patients grouped into a cluster of related CDR3 sequences, which suggests a possible signature at the repertoire level. Expanded clones from different subjects shared no identical CDR3 amino acid sequences, which suggests that TCR-beta repertoires were private in all groups.

This TCR was recovered from a woman in her late teens or twenties with multiple sclerosis. The sequencing input was CD4+ T cells from blood. The rearrangement joined TRBV7-9 to TRBJ2-3, and 12 junctional nucleotides match TRBD2. The DNA sequence follows: TGTGCCAGCAGTACTCTAGCGGGAGGGCCTGATACGCAGTATTTT. It is translated as CASSTLAGGPDTQYF.